The sequence of this T cell receptor (beta chain) was determined in a study of T cell repertoires in ileal Crohn's disease. Background on the study: Over 30% were active smokers at surgery; median disease duration was 7.9 years. Biopsies of inflamed ileum from the surgical specimen form M0 samples. Every patient was operated on for stricturing (about 60%) or penetrating (about 40%) complications. Five hundred nanograms of biopsy DNA per sample underwent TCRB immunosequencing.

Profiling relied on immunoSEQ multiplex PCR, and the TCRdb table lists in-frame clones only, not all of them. The sample yields about 4,200 clones, under 85% seen once. V was shortened by 0 bases and J by 2 bases, with 11 bases between the two germline ends. Germline values: CDR1 SGHTA, CDR2 FQGNSA. The CDR3 spans 15 residues. As for time point: inflamed ileum from the surgical specimen. The clonotype originates from an adult with Crohn's disease. The sequencing sample was made of ileal tissue. V and J are TRBV7-2 and TRBJ2-7, with D maybe TRBD1 (5 bases). This CDR3 is CASSLADDSAYEQYF. CDR3 nucleotides: TGTGCCAGCAGCTTAGCGGATGACAGTGCCTACGAGCAGTACTTC.